Below, 10 T cell receptor beta chains from the same sample are listed, as sequenced in a study of T-cell memory formation after mild COVID-19. TCRdb re-analysed the 5' RACE reads in MiXCR, keeping a single row per CDR3 protein. This table holds about 180,000 distinct CDR3 sequences, approximately 16% found once. The source material was PBMCs or a T cell subset sorted from them (not recorded which). The receptor source for this set is an adult woman who had mild COVID-19 (a few samples of this study predate the infection). Cell type and time point are not known.

The gene calls are TRBV4-3 and TRBJ2-3; D possibly uses TRBD1 or TRBD2 (5 bases each). The germline V and J ends were trimmed by 0 bases and 2 bases, with 6 bases remaining between them. CDR1 and CDR2 (germline): LGHNA, YSLEER. The CDR3 is 14 amino acids. The CDR3 protein is CASSQDGTTDTQYF. The CDR3, as DNA: TGCGCCAGCAGCCAAGATGGGACCACAGATACGCAGTATTTT.

V gene TRBV5-1 combines with J gene TRBJ1-1, with D possibly being TRBD1 (6 bases). With 2 bases removed from V and 6 bases from J, the gap between germline ends came to 17 bases. The CDR3 is made up of 15 amino acids. Germline CDR1 reads SGHRS; CDR2 reads YFSETQ. The CDR3 loop is CASSFTGHLGPEAFF. CDR3 coding DNA: TGCGCCAGCAGCTTCACGGGACACCTGGGGCCTGAAGCTTTCTTT.

This chain uses TRBV12-3 or TRBV12-4 with TRBJ2-7, with a weak D call TRBD2 (5 bases). The CDR3 length is 15 residues. The V end was cut by 1 base, the J end by 0 bases, with 10 bases between. The CDR3 nucleotides read TGTGCCAGCAGTTTAGGGCGGAGGAGCTCCTACGAGCAGTACTTC. This translates into CASSLGRRSSYEQYF.

The J gene is TRBJ1-6, the V gene TRBV5-4, with 8 bases identical to TRBD1. Germline V gene sequence: CDR1 SGHNT, CDR2 YYREEE (reference sequence). This CDR3 comprises 15 residues. V gave up 0 bases and J gave up 5 bases; unmatched junction bases: 1. CDR3 DNA sequence: TGTGCCAGCAGCTTGGGGGACAGGAATAATTCACCCCTCCACTTT. It encodes CASSLGDRNNSPLHF.

This chain connects TRBV18 to TRBJ1-1; D gene uncertain. Germline-derived CDR1 and CDR2 are KGHSH and LQKENI. The CDR3 runs 13 residues. Trimming cost V 2 bases and J 5 bases, with 9 bases left between them. The CDR3 reads CASSPGKETEAFF. CDR3 DNA: TGTGCCAGCTCACCAGGAAAGGAGACTGAAGCTTTCTTT.

This clonotype showed up just a few times. J is TRBJ2-5 and V is TRBV6-5, with 8 positions matching TRBD1. Germline CDR1 is MNHEY and CDR2 is SVGAGI. The V gene end was trimmed by 6 bases and the J gene end by 5 bases; junction bases not matched to a gene: 5. The CDR3 runs 13 residues. The CDR3 nucleotides read TGTGCCAGCAGCCTGGACAGGGTCGAGACCCAGTACTTC. It is translated as CASSLDRVETQYF.

This clonotype was recorded a few times. This chain connects TRBV3-1 to TRBJ1-2; no firm D call. The ends were cut back, 1 base at V and 4 bases at J, with 7 bases in the middle. Germline CDR1 is LGHDT and CDR2 is YNNKEL (reference sequence). The CDR3 covers 13 residues. CDR3 coding DNA: TGTGCCAGCAGCCAAGCCGGGAGCTATGGCTACACCTTC. Encoded protein: CASSQAGSYGYTF.

In this sample, this clonotype turned up a few times. This sequence joins TRBV4-3 and TRBJ2-7; D not certain. The germline V gene encodes CDR1 LGHNA and CDR2 YSLEER. The CDR3 spans 13 residues. Trimming took 0 bases from V and 4 from J, leaving 7 bases between them. The CDR3 region is CASSQDKGYEQYF. Here the CDR3 DNA reads TGCGCCAGCAGCCAAGATAAAGGGTACGAGCAGTACTTC.

V and J are TRBV4-3 and TRBJ1-4, with D perhaps matching TRBD1 (5 bases). V lost 2 bases, J lost 8 bases, and 15 bases lay in between. The CDR3 spans 15 residues. Germline CDR1 reads LGHNA; CDR2 reads YSLEER. This chain's CDR3 is CASSQRAGAGEKLFF. CDR3 in DNA: TGCGCCAGCAGCCAACGAGCCGGGGCGGGGGAAAAACTGTTTTTT.

The chain has TRBV20-1 and TRBJ2-2; D not resolved. Germline V CDR1 and CDR2: DFQATT, SNEGSKA (reference sequence). The CDR3 consists of 13 residues. Trimming removed 6 bases from V and 1 base from J, with 9 bases in between. Here the CDR3 reads CSASLLNTGELFF. The CDR3 DNA sequence: TGCAGTGCCTCGTTGCTGAACACCGGGGAGCTGTTTTTT.